The rows below give T cell receptor beta chains drawn from one sample of a study of T-cell memory formation after mild COVID-19. TCRdb called the 5' RACE reads again in MiXCR, with one record for every CDR3 protein. The sample has fewer than 700,000 distinct CDR3 sequences, roughly 22% seen once; the top ten hold around 7.7%. Sequencing was done on a sample of PBMCs or a T cell subset sorted from them (not recorded which). The receptor set was obtained from an adult woman who had mild COVID-19 (a few samples of this study predate the infection). Cell type and time point are not known. The CDR3 runs from the conserved cysteine through the conserved F or W. The order of the fields is D gene, J gene, V gene, clone size, CDR3 protein, CDR3 DNA. D genes are given only for firm matches. Some rows mark clone size as missing; the rest say once, few, many or name a class of expanded clone.

TRBD2	TRBJ2-1	TRBV9	NA	CASSVASSGRAIEQFF	TGTGCCAGCAGCGTAGCATCTAGCGGGAGGGCCATTGAGCAGTTCTTC
NA	TRBJ1-6	TRBV9	NA	CASSVADASKVHF	TGTGCCAGCAGCGTAGCTGACGCTTCCAAGGTCCACTTT
NA	TRBJ1-1	TRBV6-2/TRBV6-3	few	CASSFSLVTEAFF	TGTGCCAGCAGTTTCTCCCTCGTCACTGAAGCTTTCTTT
NA	TRBJ2-5	TRBV20-1	NA	CSASELGLGTQYF	TGCAGTGCTTCCGAGCTAGGCCTTGGGACCCAGTACTTC
NA	TRBJ2-5	TRBV5-1	few	CASSLNRVRETQYF	TGCGCCAGCAGCTTAAACAGGGTTCGAGAGACCCAGTACTTC
TRBD2	TRBJ2-1	TRBV5-1	NA	CASSPGTSGEQFF	TGCGCCAGCAGCCCAGGGACTAGCGGGGAGCAGTTCTTC
TRBD2	TRBJ2-1	TRBV4-1	many	CASSQDGSGGYNEQFF	TGCGCCAGCAGCCAAGATGGGAGCGGGGGGTACAATGAGCAGTTCTTC
NA	TRBJ2-7	TRBV7-9	few	CASRAARDYEQYF	TGTGCCAGCAGGGCCGCCAGGGACTACGAGCAGTACTTC
TRBD1	TRBJ1-4	TRBV4-2	few	CASSQPTGHNEKLFF	TGTGCCAGCAGCCAACCGACAGGGCATAATGAAAAACTGTTTTTT
NA	TRBJ1-4	TRBV25-1	NA	CASSEREREGNEKLFF	TGTGCCAGCAGTGAACGAGAAAGGGAGGGAAATGAAAAACTGTTTTTT
TRBD1	TRBJ2-2	TRBV9	NA	CASSVGQGVTGELFF	TGTGCCAGCAGCGTAGGACAGGGGGTCACCGGGGAGCTGTTTTTT
NA	TRBJ2-1	TRBV5-4	few	CASSLISRSDNEQFF	TGTGCCAGCAGCTTGATATCGCGGAGCGACAATGAGCAGTTCTTC
TRBD1	TRBJ2-5	TRBV11-1	NA	CASSLATGEPPETQYF	TGTGCCAGCAGCTTAGCGACAGGGGAACCCCCGGAGACCCAGTACTTC
TRBD1	TRBJ1-2	TRBV12-3/TRBV12-4	few	CASSAWTGTVSYTF	TGTGCCAGCAGTGCCTGGACAGGGACAGTAAGCTACACCTTC
TRBD1	TRBJ2-1	TRBV24-1	few	CATSAYRDRGNEQFF	TGTGCCACCAGTGCCTACCGGGACAGGGGTAATGAGCAGTTCTTC